The 23 T cell receptor beta chains below all came from one sample that was sequenced in a study of blood T cell repertoires in COVID-19 (dated by TCRdb to the early 2020s). Library preparation employed the immunoSEQ multiplex PCR assay. TCRdb's version of the immuneACCESS table is confined to in-frame rearrangements and falls short of the full clone set. An unresolved V gene accounts for under half of the shortfall where checked; the remainder is of unknown origin. Here the sample has about 160,000 clones; 70% to 90% occur a single time. The ten largest account for roughly 5.4% of the sample. The specimen sequenced was peripheral blood. All receptors come from a woman aged 50 to 65 with COVID-19, enrolled during active disease.

This clone was seen just once. The chain combines TRBV6-2 or TRBV6-3 with TRBJ2-1; the match to TRBD2 covers 11 bases. Germline V CDR1 and CDR2: MNHEY, SVGEGT. This CDR3 region has 15 residues. The V segment lost 3 bases and the J segment 5 bases; nucleotides outside the gene matches: 3. DNA of the CDR3: TGTGCCAGCAGTTATGTACTAGCGGGAGACAATGAGCAGTTCTTC. This translates into CASSYVLAGDNEQFF.

This clone was detected a few times. V is TRBV19 and J is TRBJ2-1, with TRBD2 matching 9 bases. The CDR3 loop spans 15 amino acids. The V and J ends lost 7 bases and 4 bases, in that order; junction bases with no gene match: 8. Germline CDR1 LNHDA, CDR2 SQIVND (reference sequence). The CDR3 loop is CASTRGSGGYNEQFF. DNA for the CDR3: TGTGCCAGTACCCGCGGTAGCGGGGGTTACAATGAGCAGTTCTTC.

In its sample, this clone was seen a few times. DNA for the CDR3: TGTGCCAGCAGTGAAACGGGACAGTATACAAGCTCCTACGAGCAGTACTTC. Its protein is CASSETGQYTSSYEQYF. The chain is built from TRBV2 and TRBJ2-7, with 7 positions matching TRBD1. CDR1 is SNHLY, CDR2 FYNNEI, per germline. This CDR3 comprises 17 residues. J gave up 0 bases and V 2 bases, and 10 bases lay outside the gene matches.

The V and J genes are TRBV7-9 and TRBJ1-1; D ambiguous. In germline, CDR1 is SEHNR, CDR2 FQNEAQ (reference sequence). This CDR3 has 14 amino acids. Trimming left V 5 bases short and J 5 bases short, with 15 bases between. The CDR3 here is CASSLGLPGTEAFF. CDR3 DNA sequence: TGTGCCAGCAGCCTTGGCTTACCCGGGACTGAAGCTTTCTTT.

The rearrangement uses TRBV3-1 (or the pseudogene TRBV3-2) and TRBJ2-5; D possibly corresponds to TRBD2 (6 bases). CDR1 is LGHDT and CDR2 is YNNKEL in the germline V gene (reference sequence). The CDR3 spans 15 residues. V was clipped by 0 bases and J by 2 bases, with 10 bases between them. CDR3 region: CASSQDGGRQETQYF. The CDR3 bases are TGTGCCAGCAGCCAAGACGGAGGGCGTCAAGAGACCCAGTACTTC.

This rearrangement joins TRBV2 to TRBJ2-6; D call uncertain. V lost 2 bases and J 2 bases, leaving 16 bases between the germline ends. Germline V gene lookup returns CDR1 SNHLY and CDR2 FYNNEI. The CDR3 is 18 amino acids. Here the CDR3 reads CASSEITPGQAGANVLTF. CDR3 coding DNA: TGTGCCAGCAGTGAAATTACCCCTGGGCAAGCTGGGGCCAACGTCCTGACTTTC.

This clone was observed a single time. This chain joins TRBV7-2 and TRBJ2-3, with 10 bases lining up with TRBD2. Germline loops: CDR1 SGHTA, CDR2 FQGNSA. The CDR3 covers 16 residues. The V segment lost 0 bases and the J segment 9 bases; nucleotides outside the gene matches: 9. CDR3 amino acids: CASSLAPSGGAETQYF. DNA of the CDR3: TGTGCCAGCAGCTTAGCCCCTAGCGGGGGCGCTGAGACGCAGTATTTT.

This clone was seen a few times. The J gene is TRBJ1-1, the V gene TRBV11-2; 8 nucleotides match TRBD1. The V gene's germline CDR1 is SGHAT and CDR2 FQNNGV. This CDR3 region has 14 residues. Trimming removed 5 bases from V and 2 bases from J; junction bases left unmatched: 4. The CDR3: CASSTGQGNTEAFF. DNA for the CDR3: TGTGCCAGCAGCACCGGACAGGGAAACACTGAAGCTTTCTTT.

This chain links TRBV6-2 or TRBV6-3 with TRBJ2-4; 7 nucleotides align to TRBD1. The CDR3 covers 16 residues. With 6 bases clipped from V and 0 bases from J, the junction kept 8 bases outside the gene matches. From germline, CDR1 is MNHEY and CDR2 SVGEGT. CDR3 bases: TGTGCCAGCAGCTCCGGGACAGACCTAGCCAAAAACATTCAGTACTTC. Amino acids: CASSSGTDLAKNIQYF.

V is TRBV19 and J is TRBJ2-5; 9 bases fit TRBD1. The germline V gene encodes CDR1 LNHDA and CDR2 SQIVND (reference sequence). The CDR3 has 16 residues. V trimming: 5 bases; J trimming: 2 bases; junction bases outside the gene matches: 9. The CDR3 loop reads CASSPRTGQGQETQYF. CDR3 coding DNA: TGTGCCAGTAGTCCAAGAACGGGACAGGGTCAAGAGACCCAGTACTTC.

The chain couples TRBV5-1 to TRBJ2-7; TRBD1 agrees at 9 bases. CDR1 is SGHRS, CDR2 YFSETQ, per germline. The ends lost 0 bases at V and 0 bases at J; junction bases unmatched: 1. The CDR3 totals 15 residues. The CDR3 reads CASSLEGQGSYEQYF. The CDR3 DNA reads as TGCGCCAGCAGCTTGGAGGGACAGGGCTCCTACGAGCAGTACTTC. Drawing the rest from reference TRBV5-1 and TRBJ2-7, the complete variable domain is KAGVTQTPRYLIKTRGQQVTLSCSPISGHRSVSWYQQTPGQGLQFLFEYFSETQRNKGNFPGRFSGRQFSNSRSEMNVSTLELGDSALYLCASSLEGQGSYEQYFGPGTRLTVT.

This clone was detected a few times. The CDR3, as DNA: TGTGCCAGCAGCTTGGTGGTAACTAGTACCGGCCCCCAGTACTTC. Translation gives CASSLVVTSTGPQYF. V is TRBV5-6 and J is TRBJ2-5; D possibly corresponds to TRBD2 (5 bases). Germline assignment: CDR1 SGHDT and CDR2 YYEEEE. The CDR3 is 15 amino acids. V was shortened by 0 bases and J by 9 bases, with 18 bases between the two germline ends.

The chain employs TRBV11-3 and TRBJ2-7; D may be TRBD1 (6 bases). Germline V gives CDR1 SGHNT, CDR2 YENEEA. The V gene lost 3 bases and the J gene lost 2 bases, with 14 bases spanning the gap. The CDR3 length is 15 residues. CDR3: CASSFIQGAPYEQYF. In DNA form, the CDR3 reads TGTGCCAGCAGCTTCATACAGGGAGCACCCTACGAGCAGTACTTC. The entire variable domain, with the rest obtained from reference TRBV11-3 and TRBJ2-7, is as follows: EAGVVQSPRYKIIEKKQPVAFWCNPISGHNTLYWYLQNLGQGPELLIRYENEEAVDDSQLPKDRFSAERLKGVDSTLKIQPAELGDSAVYLCASSFIQGAPYEQYFGPGTRLTVT.

The rearrangement links TRBV30 to TRBJ2-1, with D uncertain. The CDR3 length is 15 residues. V dropped 1 base and J dropped 1 base, with 11 bases sitting between them. Germline V CDR1 and CDR2: GTSNPN, SVGIG (reference sequence). DNA of the CDR3: TGTGCCTGGAGTGATGACTGGCTATCCTACAATGAGCAGTTCTTC. This codes for CAWSDDWLSYNEQFF.

This clone came up once. CDR3: CASKVRRFSYNEQFF. CDR3 sequence (DNA): TGTGCCAGCAAAGTGAGGCGGTTCTCCTACAATGAGCAGTTCTTC. The chain recombines TRBV7-2 with TRBJ2-1; D is ambiguous. Per germline, CDR1 SGHTA and CDR2 FQGNSA. The CDR3 runs 15 residues. The V end lost 7 bases, the J end lost 0 bases, and 13 bases lay between the germline ends.

This chain connects TRBV28 to TRBJ1-3; no firm D call. There are 16 residues in the CDR3. Germline assignment: CDR1 MDHEN and CDR2 SYDVKM. V lost 3 bases to trimming and J lost 4 bases, with 16 bases between them. CDR3 sequence (DNA): TGTGCCAGCAGTTTTGGTTCGGGGTTGAGGGGAAACACCATATATTTT. Amino acid sequence: CASSFGSGLRGNTIYF.

The rearrangement links TRBV2 to TRBJ2-7; D remains ambiguous. Trimming removed 0 bases at V and 0 bases at J, with 9 bases between. The CDR3 runs to 15 residues. CDR1 and CDR2 (germline): SNHLY, FYNNEI. The CDR3 nucleotides are TGTGCCAGCAGTGAAGCGCGTCTCCGCTCCTACGAGCAGTACTTC. It is translated as CASSEARLRSYEQYF.

This rearrangement joins TRBV4-1 to TRBJ2-1, with 10 bases aligning to TRBD2. Germline trimming cut 1 base from V and 0 bases from J; bases unmatched to any gene: 12. The CDR3 is 20 residues long. Germline V lookup: CDR1 MGHRA, CDR2 YSYEKL. The CDR3 loop is CASSQAWTSGLLSSYNEQFF. Here the CDR3 DNA reads TGCGCCAGCAGCCAAGCTTGGACTAGCGGTCTCCTAAGCTCCTACAATGAGCAGTTCTTC.

As to this clone: Compared with germline, one end of the junction differs, possibly owing to a read error. This sequence joins TRBV19 and TRBJ2-7; D remains unclear. Germline CDR1 LNHDA, CDR2 SQIVND (reference sequence). The CDR3 is 16 amino acids. The CDR3 sequence: CASSIWMGIRSDEQYF. The CDR3 coding sequence is TGTGCCAGTAGTATTTGGATGGGCATCCGCTCCGACGAGCAGTACTTC. Full variable domain (rest looked up from reference TRBV19 and TRBJ2-7): DGGITQSPKYLFRKEGQNVTLSCEQNLNHDAMYWYRQDPGQGLRLIYYSQIVNDFQKGDIAEGYSVSREKKESFPLTVTSAQKNPTAFYLCASSIWMGIRSDEQYFGPGTRLTVT.

The table lists this clone with a count of one. The chain joins TRBV7-2 to TRBJ1-2; TRBD1 agrees at 8 bases. Germline lookup yields CDR1 SGHTA and CDR2 FQGNSA. Unmatched junction bases numbered 13, after V lost 5 bases and J lost 5 bases. The CDR3 is 16 amino acids. The CDR3 here is CASSPSQGAGLYGYTF. In DNA, the CDR3 is TGTGCCAGCAGCCCGTCGCAGGGGGCAGGATTATATGGCTACACCTTC.

The chain couples TRBV9 to TRBJ1-1, with D hard to call. Germline lookup yields CDR1 SGDLS and CDR2 YYNGEE. The CDR3 length is 17 residues. V lost 3 bases and J lost 2, with 20 bases in between. The CDR3 coding sequence is TGTGCCAGCAGCGCATCCTCGGGGAGGTTAAAAAACACTGAAGCTTTCTTT. Encoded protein: CASSASSGRLKNTEAFF.

This chain joins TRBV10-3 and TRBJ1-1; a weak D match, TRBD1 (6 bases). V was trimmed by 2 bases and J by 0 bases, leaving 7 bases between them. The germline gives CDR1 ENHRY, CDR2 SYGVKD. The CDR3 loop spans 14 amino acids. The CDR3 reads CAISEGQMNTEAFF. The CDR3 coding sequence is TGTGCCATCAGTGAGGGACAGATGAACACTGAAGCTTTCTTT.

J is TRBJ2-5 and V is TRBV6-6; 8 nucleotides align to TRBD2. The V gene end was trimmed by 4 bases and the J gene end by 5 bases; junction bases not matched to a gene: 6. The CDR3 covers 14 residues. Germline loops: CDR1 MNHNY, CDR2 SVGAGI (reference sequence). The CDR3 bases are TGTGCCAGCAGTTTCGGGGGGGCCGCGGAGACCCAGTACTTC. It is translated as CASSFGGAAETQYF.